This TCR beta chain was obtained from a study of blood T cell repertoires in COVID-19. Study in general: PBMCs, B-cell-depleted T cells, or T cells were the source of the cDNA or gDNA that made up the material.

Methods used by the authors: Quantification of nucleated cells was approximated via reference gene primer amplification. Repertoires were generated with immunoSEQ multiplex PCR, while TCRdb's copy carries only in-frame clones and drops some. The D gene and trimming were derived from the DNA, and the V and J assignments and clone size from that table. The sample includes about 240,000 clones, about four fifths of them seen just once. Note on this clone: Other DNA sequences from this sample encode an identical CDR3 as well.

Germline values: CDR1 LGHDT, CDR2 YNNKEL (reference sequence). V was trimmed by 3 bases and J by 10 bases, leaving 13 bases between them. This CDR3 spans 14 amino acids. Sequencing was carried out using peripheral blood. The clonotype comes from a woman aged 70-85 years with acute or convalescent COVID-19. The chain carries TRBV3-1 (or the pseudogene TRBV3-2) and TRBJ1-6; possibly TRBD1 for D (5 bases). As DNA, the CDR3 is TGTGCCAGCAGCCAGGCGGGGGGGAGGTCACCCCTCCACTTT. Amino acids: CASSQAGGRSPLHF.